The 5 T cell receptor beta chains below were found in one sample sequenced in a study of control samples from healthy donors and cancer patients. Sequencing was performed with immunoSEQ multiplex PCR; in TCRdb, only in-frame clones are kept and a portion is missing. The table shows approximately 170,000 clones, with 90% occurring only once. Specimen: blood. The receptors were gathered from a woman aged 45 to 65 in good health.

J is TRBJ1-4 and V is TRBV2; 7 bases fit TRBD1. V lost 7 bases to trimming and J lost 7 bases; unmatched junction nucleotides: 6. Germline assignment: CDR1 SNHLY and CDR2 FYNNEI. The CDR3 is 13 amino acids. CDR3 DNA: TGTGCCAGCATCGGGACAGTGAGTGAAAAACTGTTTTTT. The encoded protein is CASIGTVSEKLFF.

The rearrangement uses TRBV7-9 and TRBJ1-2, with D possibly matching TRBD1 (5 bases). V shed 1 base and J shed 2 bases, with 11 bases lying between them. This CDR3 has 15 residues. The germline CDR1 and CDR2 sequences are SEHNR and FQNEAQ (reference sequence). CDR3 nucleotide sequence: TGTGCCAGCAGCTTAGAAGGGGCGGTAAACTATGGCTACACCTTC. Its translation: CASSLEGAVNYGYTF.

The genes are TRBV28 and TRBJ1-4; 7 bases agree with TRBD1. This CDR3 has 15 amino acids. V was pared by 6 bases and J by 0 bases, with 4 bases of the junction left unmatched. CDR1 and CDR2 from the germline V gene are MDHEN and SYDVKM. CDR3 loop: CASSQGGTTNEKLFF. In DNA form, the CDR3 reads TGTGCCAGCAGCCAAGGGGGCACAACTAATGAAAAACTGTTTTTT.

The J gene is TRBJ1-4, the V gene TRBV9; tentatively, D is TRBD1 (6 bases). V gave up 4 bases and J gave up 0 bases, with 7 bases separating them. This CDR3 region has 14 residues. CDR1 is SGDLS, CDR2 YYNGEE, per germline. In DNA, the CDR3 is TGTGCCAGCAGCAGGGGGGCAACTAATGAAAAACTGTTTTTT. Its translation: CASSRGATNEKLFF.

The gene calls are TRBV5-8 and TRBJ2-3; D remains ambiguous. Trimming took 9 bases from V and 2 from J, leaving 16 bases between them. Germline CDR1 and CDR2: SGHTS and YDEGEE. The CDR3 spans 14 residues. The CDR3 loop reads CATQTPYPTDTQYF. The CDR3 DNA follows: TGTGCCACCCAGACTCCGTACCCCACAGATACGCAGTATTTT.